This entry is about one T cell receptor (beta chain). This clone appeared a single time. Its antigen is not yet known. No much larger clonotype is one base removed from it; base qualities were not supplied. This entry is derived from a study of Ad26.COV2.S vaccination and SARS-CoV-2 variants (dated by TCRdb to the early 2020s). A note on the overall study: Vaccine-arm donors were drawn from COV1001, a multicentre, randomized, double-blind, placebo-controlled phase I-IIa trial of Ad26.COV2.S in healthy adults. A total of roughly 30 samples were included in the TCR-sequenced set, comprising some 20 Ad26.COV2.S vaccine recipients, 5 placebo recipients and 8 SARS-CoV-2 convalescent individuals. Trial participants were randomized into five groups of five, in which low-dose or high-dose Ad26.COV2.S was given once or twice, or placebo was given on both occasions. Ad26.COV2.S was administered intramuscularly at a dose of 5x10^10 or 1x10^11 viral particles, either as one shot or as two shots given 56 days apart. Sequencing of the TCRbeta repertoire served to evaluate the specificity and breadth of SARS-CoV-2-reactive T cell receptors following Ad26.COV2.S vaccination. Throughout the experiments and outcome assessment, investigators stayed blinded to trial group allocation.

The immunoSEQ Assay was the method used to sequence TCRbeta CDR3 regions. After extraction, genomic DNA underwent amplification by bias-controlled multiplex PCR, followed by high-throughput sequencing. Per the authors' processing: Collapsing and filtering of sequences were performed to quantify the absolute abundance of each unique TCRbeta CDR3 region. T cell fraction was estimated by normalizing TCRbeta template counts to usable DNA, with usable DNA measured through amplification of reference genes found in all nucleated cells. Repertoire TCRs were annotated as SARS-CoV-2-specific by exact matching of V gene, CDR3 amino acid sequence and J gene to a known reactive TCR set. The reference SARS-CoV-2 TCR set came from MIRA and was filtered for enrichment in COVID-19-positive ImmuneCODE repertoires, removing public or cross-reactive TCRs. Using the MIRA antigens, annotated TCRs were further analysed by specific ORF or by position within an ORF. Breadth was defined as the number of annotated unique rearrangements divided by the total number of unique productive rearrangements, and depth was defined as the summed frequency of the annotated unique rearrangements. Two-sided Wilcoxon rank-sum tests were applied when comparing TCR breadth between groups. This immuneACCESS table, as held by TCRdb, lists in-frame sequences with V and J called but not all clones. Of the missing ones, under half trace to an unresolved V gene in checked studies; the others have no known cause. Clone size and V and J calls were adopted from that table, with D and trimming inferred from the DNA. This sample gives approximately 500,000 clones in total; roughly 89% of them show up just once. 13% of the sample is held by the ten biggest clonotypes.

From the germline V gene (reference sequence), CDR1 is GTSNPN and CDR2 is SVGIG. The CDR3 covers 19 residues, taking in both the cysteine and the phenylalanine. Only the CDR3 region is kept as DNA, spanning 57 bases read in frame from base 1. Ends trimmed: V by 2 bases, J by 2 bases; bases unmatched to a gene: 13. What the work shows at the level of the full study, not this receptor alone: The study was not powered to compare responses between vaccine doses or regimens. The authors noted that the TCR breadth and depth analyses may have underestimated total T cell responses. Ad26.COV2.S recipients had higher spike-specific TCR breadth than placebo recipients (P = 0.0014). Vaccine and placebo recipients had similar non-spike TCR breadth, a finding consistent with the vaccine containing only spike. After vaccination, spike-specific CD8+ and CD4+ T cell responses were reported to show substantial breadth.

The label giving this sample's treatment or condition can be read as: roughly 18 received Ad26.COV2.S at low or high dose, single or two shots; roughly five received placebo; per-sample allocation not given. For vaccine and placebo recipients, the sequenced repertoires came from samples collected on day 63 after the first injection. In Cohort 1b, around 23 adults aged 18-55 years were enrolled at a single site in Boston, USA, between 29 July and 7 August 2020. Ad26.COV2.S was a replication-incompetent adenovirus type 26 vector that expressed a prefusion-stabilized SARS-CoV-2 spike protein derived from the original Wuhan strain.

This receptor chain uses TRBV30 and TRBJ1-6; 9 bases in the middle match TRBD1. The source material was peripheral blood, sampled in a trial of Ad26.COV2.S vaccine versus placebo. This receptor was obtained from a person aged 18-65 years who received the Ad26.COV2.S COVID-19 vaccine or a placebo. The DNA sequence follows: TGTGCCTGGAGTCGACCTCCCGCCGGGACAGGGACCTATAATTCACCCCTCCACTTT. It specifies CAWSRPPAGTGTYNSPLHF. With the portions outside the CDR3 filled from the reference TRBV30 and TRBJ1-6 genes, the complete variable region becomes SQTIHQWPATLVQPVGSPLSLECTVEGTSNPNLYWYRQAAGRGLQLLFYSVGIGQISSEVPQNLSASRPQDRQFILSSKKLLLSDSGFYLCAWSRPPAGTGTYNSPLHFGNGTRLTVT.